The clone carrying this TCR beta chain appeared once. Its antigen is not identified. Profiled with immunoSEQ multiplex PCR; TCRdb holds only in-frame clones, not every one. The sample contains 110,000 or so clones, 88% of which appear only once. During the collection period, no donor immune events like infections were recorded. This sample is drawn from a study of identifying expanded T cells in peripheral blood. Study results and caveats: Clone count variance between approximately 2-week samples rose with total template count.

Sequenced sample: blood. The TCR originated in a person aged 18 to 75 in good health.

CDR3: CASSFAATNEKLFF. The CDR3 DNA sequence: TGCGCCAGCAGCTTTGCAGCAACTAATGAAAAACTGTTTTTT. The chain joins TRBV5-1 to TRBJ1-4; no definite D call. CDR3 length equals 14 residues. V lost 2 bases to trimming and J lost 0 bases, with 5 bases between them. CDR1 SGHRS and CDR2 YFSETQ come from the germline V gene.